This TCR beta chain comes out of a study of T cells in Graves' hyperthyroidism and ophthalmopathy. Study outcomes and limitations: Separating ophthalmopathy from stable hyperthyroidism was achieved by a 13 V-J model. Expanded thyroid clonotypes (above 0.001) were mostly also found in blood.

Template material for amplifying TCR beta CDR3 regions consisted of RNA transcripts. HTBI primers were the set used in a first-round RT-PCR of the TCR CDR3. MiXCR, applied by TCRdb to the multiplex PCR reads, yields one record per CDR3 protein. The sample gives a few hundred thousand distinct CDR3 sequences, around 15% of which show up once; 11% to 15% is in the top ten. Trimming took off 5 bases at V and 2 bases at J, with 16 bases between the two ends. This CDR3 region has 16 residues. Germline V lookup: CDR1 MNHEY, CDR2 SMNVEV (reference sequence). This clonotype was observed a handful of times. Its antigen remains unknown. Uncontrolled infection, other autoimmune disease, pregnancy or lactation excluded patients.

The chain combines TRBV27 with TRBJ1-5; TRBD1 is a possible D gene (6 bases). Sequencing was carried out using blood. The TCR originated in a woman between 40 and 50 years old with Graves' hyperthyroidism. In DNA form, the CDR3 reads TGTGCCAGCAGTCCCACAGGGTTTATGGGCAATCAGCCCCAGCATTTT. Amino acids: CASSPTGFMGNQPQHF.